These T cell receptor beta chains were read from a single sample in a study of blood T cell repertoires in COVID-19. The table came from immunoSEQ multiplex PCR; TCRdb's copy has only in-frame clones and leaves some out. Among some 90,000 clones listed, 83% were seen once. The source material was peripheral blood. The receptors originated from a human donor in a cohort sampled during active COVID-19. The CDR3 runs from the conserved cysteine through the conserved F or W. D genes are given only for firm matches. Some rows mark clone size as missing; the rest say once, few, many or name a class of expanded clone.

abundance: NA
d_gene: NA
j_gene: TRBJ1-5
v_gene: TRBV30
CDR3aa: CAWSGGLGNQPQHF
CDR3nt: TGTGCCTGGAGTGGGGGCCTGGGCAACCAGCCCCAGCATTTT

abundance: NA
d_gene: TRBD2
j_gene: TRBJ2-2
v_gene: TRBV4-1
CDR3aa: CASSQGGLAGVGTGELFF
CDR3nt: TGCGCCAGCAGCCAAGGGGGACTAGCGGGAGTAGGCACCGGGGAGCTGTTTTTT

abundance: few
d_gene: NA
j_gene: TRBJ1-4
v_gene: TRBV18
CDR3aa: CASSPQTGVEKLFF
CDR3nt: TGTGCCAGCTCACCACAGACCGGGGTTGAAAAACTGTTTTTT

abundance: NA
d_gene: NA
j_gene: TRBJ1-2
v_gene: TRBV3-1/TRBV3-2
CDR3aa: CASSPSGGSINYGYTF
CDR3nt: TGTGCCAGCAGCCCTTCTGGCGGGTCTATTAACTATGGCTACACCTTC

abundance: NA
d_gene: NA
j_gene: TRBJ1-4
v_gene: TRBV30
CDR3aa: CAWSSMTAGEEKLFF
CDR3nt: TGTGCCTGGAGTTCCATGACGGCAGGGGAAGAAAAACTGTTTTTT

abundance: NA
d_gene: NA
j_gene: TRBJ1-6
v_gene: TRBV7-2
CDR3aa: CASSLGQGGNSPLHF
CDR3nt: TGTGCCAGCAGCTTAGGGCAGGGTGGGAATTCACCCCTCCACTTT

abundance: NA
d_gene: NA
j_gene: TRBJ2-1
v_gene: TRBV11-2
CDR3aa: CASSLGTLNNEQFF
CDR3nt: TGTGCCAGCAGCTTAGGGACACTTAACAATGAGCAGTTCTTC

abundance: NA
d_gene: TRBD2
j_gene: TRBJ2-1
v_gene: TRBV5-6
CDR3aa: CASSLWGRADNEQFF
CDR3nt: TGTGCCAGCAGTTTGTGGGGGAGGGCGGATAATGAGCAGTTCTTC

abundance: NA
d_gene: TRBD2
j_gene: TRBJ2-7
v_gene: TRBV10-3
CDR3aa: CAISSGAGDHSYEQYF
CDR3nt: TGTGCCATCAGCTCGGGAGCGGGGGATCACTCCTACGAGCAGTACTTC

abundance: NA
d_gene: NA
j_gene: TRBJ1-1
v_gene: TRBV30
CDR3aa: CAWSVVGVNTEAFF
CDR3nt: TGTGCCTGGAGTGTAGTAGGGGTGAACACTGAAGCTTTCTTT

abundance: NA
d_gene: NA
j_gene: TRBJ2-3
v_gene: TRBV5-1
CDR3aa: CASSPAGGRTDTQYF
CDR3nt: TGCGCCAGCAGCCCTGCTGGGGGGAGGACAGATACGCAGTATTTT

abundance: NA
d_gene: TRBD1
j_gene: TRBJ2-7
v_gene: TRBV5-1
CDR3aa: CASSSTRGLYEQYF
CDR3nt: TGCGCCAGCAGCTCGACCAGGGGGCTCTACGAGCAGTACTTC

abundance: NA
d_gene: TRBD1
j_gene: TRBJ1-4
v_gene: TRBV9
CDR3aa: CASSVGTGFEKLFF
CDR3nt: TGTGCCAGCAGCGTGGGGACAGGGTTTGAAAAACTGTTTTTT

abundance: once
d_gene: TRBD1
j_gene: TRBJ2-3
v_gene: TRBV6-2/TRBV6-3
CDR3aa: CASSYSRTGPKQDTQYF
CDR3nt: TGTGCCAGCAGTTACTCGAGGACAGGGCCGAAACAAGATACGCAGTATTTT

abundance: NA
d_gene: NA
j_gene: TRBJ1-5
v_gene: TRBV4-2
CDR3aa: CASSQDQAQPQHF
CDR3nt: TGTGCCAGCAGCCAAGATCAGGCTCAGCCCCAGCATTTT

abundance: few
d_gene: TRBD1
j_gene: TRBJ2-1
v_gene: TRBV6-4
CDR3aa: CASSGQGAGEQFF
CDR3nt: TGTGCCAGCAGTGGACAGGGGGCCGGAGAGCAGTTCTTC

abundance: once
d_gene: NA
j_gene: TRBJ2-5
v_gene: TRBV6-5
CDR3aa: CASSYSIRGETQYF
CDR3nt: TGTGCCAGCAGTTACTCGATTCGGGGAGAGACCCAGTACTTC

abundance: once
d_gene: TRBD1
j_gene: TRBJ2-2
v_gene: TRBV7-9
CDR3aa: CASSRGTGDGGELFF
CDR3nt: TGTGCCAGCAGCCGCGGGACAGGGGACGGTGGGGAGCTGTTTTTT

abundance: few
d_gene: TRBD2
j_gene: TRBJ2-2
v_gene: TRBV5-4
CDR3aa: CASRLAGNTGELFF
CDR3nt: TGTGCCAGCAGACTAGCGGGGAACACCGGGGAGCTGTTTTTT

abundance: NA
d_gene: TRBD2
j_gene: TRBJ2-4
v_gene: TRBV24-1
CDR3aa: CATSDTKLAGGARDIQYF
CDR3nt: TGTGCCACCAGTGATACGAAACTAGCGGGCGGAGCCAGGGACATTCAGTACTTC

abundance: NA
d_gene: TRBD2
j_gene: TRBJ2-1
v_gene: TRBV28
CDR3aa: CASTRGGSGGYNEQFF
CDR3nt: TGTGCCAGCACCCGGGGGGGGTCCGGTGGCTACAATGAGCAGTTCTTC

abundance: NA
d_gene: TRBD1
j_gene: TRBJ2-6
v_gene: TRBV5-1
CDR3aa: CASSWDRVDSGANVLTF
CDR3nt: TGCGCCAGCAGCTGGGACAGGGTTGACTCTGGGGCCAACGTCCTGACTTTC

abundance: NA
d_gene: TRBD1
j_gene: TRBJ1-4
v_gene: TRBV2
CDR3aa: CASTVAQGLHEKLFF
CDR3nt: TGTGCCAGCACCGTCGCACAGGGGCTTCATGAAAAACTGTTTTTT

abundance: few
d_gene: TRBD2
j_gene: TRBJ2-3
v_gene: TRBV7-2
CDR3aa: CASSLKAGGLLDTQYF
CDR3nt: TGTGCCAGCAGCTTAAAAGCGGGGGGGCTTTTAGATACGCAGTATTTT

abundance: NA
d_gene: TRBD1
j_gene: TRBJ2-2
v_gene: TRBV9
CDR3aa: CASSADRPGGNTGELFF
CDR3nt: TGTGCCAGCAGCGCCGACCGGCCAGGGGGAAACACCGGGGAGCTGTTTTTT

abundance: NA
d_gene: TRBD1
j_gene: TRBJ2-1
v_gene: TRBV2
CDR3aa: CASSGGQGGNEQFF
CDR3nt: TGTGCCAGCAGTGGAGGACAGGGGGGAAATGAGCAGTTCTTC

abundance: NA
d_gene: NA
j_gene: TRBJ1-3
v_gene: TRBV7-8
CDR3aa: CASSWGGSTGNTIYF
CDR3nt: TGTGCCAGCAGCTGGGGAGGTAGTACTGGAAACACCATATATTTT

abundance: NA
d_gene: TRBD1
j_gene: TRBJ1-5
v_gene: TRBV18
CDR3aa: CASSRDRGGNQPQHF
CDR3nt: TGTGCCAGCTCCCGCGACAGGGGCGGCAATCAGCCCCAGCATTTT

abundance: NA
d_gene: TRBD1
j_gene: TRBJ2-4
v_gene: TRBV6-5
CDR3aa: CASRPNVLQGVKYF
CDR3nt: TGTGCCAGCAGACCAAACGTCCTACAGGGGGTAAAGTACTTC

abundance: NA
d_gene: NA
j_gene: TRBJ2-6
v_gene: TRBV6-2/TRBV6-3
CDR3aa: CASSYSQGISVSGANVLTF
CDR3nt: TGTGCCAGCAGTTACTCCCAGGGGATCTCAGTTTCTGGGGCCAACGTCCTGACTTTC

abundance: NA
d_gene: TRBD2
j_gene: TRBJ2-3
v_gene: TRBV6-6
CDR3aa: CASRTSGNTDTQYF
CDR3nt: TGTGCCAGCAGGACTAGCGGGAACACAGATACGCAGTATTTT

abundance: NA
d_gene: TRBD1
j_gene: TRBJ1-4
v_gene: TRBV7-9
CDR3aa: CASSPDRGYNEKLFF
CDR3nt: TGTGCCAGCAGCCCAGACAGGGGTTATAATGAAAAACTGTTTTTT

abundance: NA
d_gene: NA
j_gene: TRBJ1-2
v_gene: TRBV7-8
CDR3aa: CASSLRRGGNYGYTF
CDR3nt: TGTGCCAGCAGCTTGCGCAGGGGTGGCAACTATGGCTACACCTTC

abundance: NA
d_gene: TRBD1
j_gene: TRBJ2-5
v_gene: TRBV10-2
CDR3aa: CASHPDRYQETQYF
CDR3nt: TGCGCCAGCCACCCGGACAGGTACCAAGAGACCCAGTACTTC

abundance: NA
d_gene: NA
j_gene: TRBJ1-5
v_gene: TRBV19
CDR3aa: CGSGEGRWQPQHF
CDR3nt: TGTGGCTCAGGAGAGGGGAGGTGGCAGCCCCAGCATTTT

abundance: NA
d_gene: TRBD1
j_gene: TRBJ2-7
v_gene: TRBV29-1
CDR3aa: CSVGMTGQGTYEQYF
CDR3nt: TGCAGCGTTGGAATGACGGGACAGGGGACCTACGAGCAGTACTTC

abundance: NA
d_gene: NA
j_gene: TRBJ1-3
v_gene: TRBV6-1
CDR3aa: CASSEFPSTVPGNTIYF
CDR3nt: TGTGCCAGCAGTGAATTCCCCTCGACAGTCCCTGGAAACACCATATATTTT

abundance: NA
d_gene: NA
j_gene: TRBJ2-7
v_gene: TRBV6-5
CDR3aa: CASGRGQYEQYF
CDR3nt: TGTGCCAGCGGCAGGGGTCAGTACGAGCAGTACTTC

abundance: NA
d_gene: NA
j_gene: TRBJ1-2
v_gene: TRBV19
CDR3aa: CASSPGRGYGYTF
CDR3nt: TGTGCCAGTAGCCCCGGGAGGGGCTATGGCTACACCTTC

abundance: once
d_gene: NA
j_gene: TRBJ1-6
v_gene: TRBV6-6
CDR3aa: CASSHSGGPLHF
CDR3nt: TGTGCCAGCAGCCACTCGGGGGGACCCCTCCACTTT

abundance: NA
d_gene: NA
j_gene: TRBJ1-5
v_gene: TRBV15
CDR3aa: CATSRGVGGATGNQPQHF
CDR3nt: TGTGCCACCAGCAGAGGTGTAGGGGGGGCCACCGGCAATCAGCCCCAGCATTTT

abundance: few
d_gene: TRBD1
j_gene: TRBJ1-4
v_gene: TRBV6-6
CDR3aa: CASTLKGQGAEKLFF
CDR3nt: TGTGCCAGCACCCTAAAGGGACAGGGGGCTGAAAAACTGTTTTTT

abundance: NA
d_gene: NA
j_gene: TRBJ2-1
v_gene: TRBV11-2
CDR3aa: CASSLDFSYNEQFF
CDR3nt: TGTGCCAGCAGCTTAGATTTCTCTTACAATGAGCAGTTCTTC

abundance: few
d_gene: TRBD1
j_gene: TRBJ1-2
v_gene: TRBV18
CDR3aa: CASSPSGRGRSNYGYTF
CDR3nt: TGTGCCAGCTCACCTTCGGGCAGGGGGCGGTCTAACTATGGCTACACCTTC

abundance: once
d_gene: TRBD2
j_gene: TRBJ2-3
v_gene: TRBV11-2
CDR3aa: CASAFTSGGADTQYF
CDR3nt: TGTGCCAGCGCATTTACTAGCGGGGGGGCAGATACGCAGTATTTT

abundance: NA
d_gene: NA
j_gene: TRBJ2-7
v_gene: TRBV7-2
CDR3aa: CASSLVYSSGYEQYF
CDR3nt: TGTGCCAGCAGCTTAGTATACAGTAGCGGCTACGAGCAGTACTTC

abundance: NA
d_gene: NA
j_gene: TRBJ2-7
v_gene: TRBV7-6
CDR3aa: CASSSSSYEQYF
CDR3nt: TGTGCCAGCAGTTCGAGCTCCTACGAGCAGTACTTC

abundance: NA
d_gene: NA
j_gene: TRBJ2-5
v_gene: TRBV7-2
CDR3aa: CASSLDLYQETQYF
CDR3nt: TGTGCCAGCAGCTTAGACTTATACCAAGAGACCCAGTACTTC

abundance: NA
d_gene: NA
j_gene: TRBJ2-7
v_gene: TRBV4-3
CDR3aa: CASSPTSGSHEQYF
CDR3nt: TGCGCCAGCAGCCCAACCTCAGGGTCCCACGAGCAGTACTTC

abundance: NA
d_gene: TRBD2
j_gene: TRBJ2-7
v_gene: TRBV30
CDR3aa: CAWTGTTPDEQYF
CDR3nt: TGTGCCTGGACCGGGACTACCCCCGACGAGCAGTACTTC

abundance: NA
d_gene: TRBD1
j_gene: TRBJ2-5
v_gene: TRBV24-1
CDR3aa: CATSDGDRGGETQYF
CDR3nt: TGTGCCACCAGTGATGGAGACAGGGGCGGAGAGACCCAGTACTTC

abundance: NA
d_gene: TRBD1
j_gene: TRBJ2-7
v_gene: TRBV10-3
CDR3aa: CAISRDRGNGEQYF
CDR3nt: TGTGCCATCAGCCGCGACAGGGGGAATGGCGAGCAGTACTTC

abundance: NA
d_gene: TRBD1
j_gene: TRBJ2-3
v_gene: TRBV5-1
CDR3aa: CASSAGTGEADTQYF
CDR3nt: TGCGCCAGCAGCGCCGGGACAGGTGAGGCAGATACGCAGTATTTT

abundance: once
d_gene: NA
j_gene: TRBJ2-7
v_gene: TRBV4-2
CDR3aa: CASSQEAGTLYEQYF
CDR3nt: TGTGCCAGCAGCCAAGAGGCAGGCACCCTCTACGAGCAGTACTTC